This TCR beta chain stems from a study of CD8+ T cells in alopecia areata. Study at large: At a dose of 5 to 10 mg twice daily, oral tofacitinib was given to treated patients. Study findings and constraints: Higher clonality was seen in lesional scalp than in normal scalp, especially in alopecia totalis/universalis. Uncertain still, given a single nonresponder, is whether baseline CD8+ expansion links to response.

After isolation, RNA underwent reverse transcription to generate cDNA as the sequencing template. Profiling relied on immunoSEQ multiplex PCR, and the TCRdb table lists in-frame clones only, not all of them. This repertoire shows 150,000 to 200,000 clones, roughly 66% found once; its top ten account for over 1%. Looked up from germline, CDR1 is SQVTM and CDR2 is ANQGSEA. V shed 4 bases and J 1 base; nucleotides not matched to a gene: 6. There are 14 residues in the CDR3. Notes on this clone: Its antigen is not identified.

Treatment in this sample: oral pan-JAK inhibitor, 5-10 mg twice daily. J is TRBJ1-1 and V is TRBV29-1; TRBD1 aligns across 7 bases. The clonotype originates from a human donor with alopecia areata. The sequencing used CD4+ T cells sorted from blood, collected at week 24, from a patient treated with tofacitinib. Here the CDR3 reads CSVALRQGNTEAFF. In DNA, the CDR3 is TGCAGCGTTGCACTTAGACAGGGGAACACTGAAGCTTTCTTT.